What follows are 9 T cell receptor beta chains derived from one specimen sequenced in a study of T cells in localized non-small cell lung cancer. Sequenced by immunoSEQ multiplex PCR; TCRdb stores in-frame clones only, minus some. The data show 30,000 to 45,000 clones, with 88% seen just once and roughly 2.5% held by the top ten. Sequences were derived from peripheral blood, sampled before any cancer treatment. These TCRs come from a woman aged 40 to 75 with stage I lung adenocarcinoma.

This chain links TRBV29-1 with TRBJ1-2; D is perhaps TRBD1 (5 bases). The germline gives CDR1 SQVTM, CDR2 ANQGSEA. V lost 4 bases to trimming and J lost 0 bases, with 9 bases between them. The CDR3 is 13 residues long. The CDR3 nucleotides read TGCAGCGTTGCAGGGAGAGCTAACTATGGCTACACCTTC. Translation gives CSVAGRANYGYTF.

The genes are TRBV7-3 and TRBJ2-1, with TRBD1 identical over 8 bases. CDR3 length: 16 residues. The junction had 5 bases not matched to a gene; V was cut back by 4 bases and J by 0 bases. Germline values: CDR1 SGHTA, CDR2 FQGTGA. The CDR3 is CASSSQGASSYNEQFF. The CDR3 coding sequence is TGTGCCAGCAGCTCCCAGGGGGCGAGCTCCTACAATGAGCAGTTCTTC.

The genes are TRBV9 and TRBJ2-1, with TRBD1 matching over 7 bases. The junction had 6 bases not matched to a gene; V was cut back by 6 bases and J by 3 bases. The CDR3 sequence is 14 residues long. The germline gives CDR1 SGDLS, CDR2 YYNGEE. CDR3 DNA: TGTGCCAGCACCCCAGGGGGAGTCTACAATGAGCAGTTCTTC. Its protein product is CASTPGGVYNEQFF. Full variable domain (missing parts from reference TRBV9 and TRBJ2-1): DSGVTQTPKHLITATGQRVTLRCSPRSGDLSVYWYQQSLDQGLQFLIQYYNGEERAKGNILERFSAQQFPDLHSELNLSSLELGDSALYFCASTPGGVYNEQFFGPGTRLTVL.

This clone was found once. V usage is TRBV29-1 and J usage is TRBJ2-1; 9 bases align to TRBD1. The germline V gene has CDR1 SQVTM and CDR2 ANQGSEA. The J segment lost 8 bases and the V segment lost 4 bases, leaving 6 bases of the junction unmatched. This CDR3 is 13 amino acids long. CDR3 sequence (DNA): TGCAGCGTTGGTGACAGGGGGTTTTATGAGCAGTTCTTC. Protein product: CSVGDRGFYEQFF.

The chain employs TRBV11-2 and TRBJ2-7; TRBD2 might be the D (5 bases). Germline CDR1 and CDR2: SGHAT and FQNNGV. The CDR3 totals 13 residues. Trimming removed 1 base from V and 5 bases from J, with 9 bases in between. The CDR3: CASSLAGSDEQYF. The CDR3 bases are TGTGCCAGCAGCTTAGCGGGATCGGACGAGCAGTACTTC. Looking up the rest from reference TRBV11-2 and TRBJ2-7 gives the full variable domain: EAGVAQSPRYKIIEKRQSVAFWCNPISGHATLYWYQQILGQGPKLLIQFQNNGVVDDSQLPKDRFSAERLKGVDSTLKIQPAKLEDSAVYLCASSLAGSDEQYFGPGTRLTVT.

The CDR3 here is CASSLTPEDYGYTF. CDR3 sequence (DNA): TGCGCCAGCAGCTTGACACCTGAAGACTATGGCTACACCTTC. The chain recombines TRBV5-1 with TRBJ1-2, with D unresolved. In germline, CDR1 is SGHRS, CDR2 YFSETQ. CDR3 length equals 14 residues. Deletions cut 1 base from V and 3 bases from J, with 10 bases between.

CDR3 residues: CASSPTTAQTHAFSGYTF. In nucleotides, the CDR3 is TGTGCCAGCTCACCAACAACCGCTCAAACCCATGCTTTCAGCGGCTACACCTTC. The V call is TRBV18, the J call TRBJ1-2, with D unresolved. V was trimmed by 2 bases and J by 8 bases, leaving 27 bases between them. The CDR3 spans 18 residues. Germline CDR1 and CDR2: KGHSH and LQKENI.

The rearrangement uses TRBV5-1 and TRBJ2-1, with D uncertain. The CDR3 sequence is 13 residues long. Germline CDR1 reads SGHRS; CDR2 reads YFSETQ. The germline V and J ends were trimmed by 1 base and 6 bases, with 8 bases remaining between them. CDR3 nucleotide sequence: TGCGCCAGCAGCTTGTGGGAAGGCAATGAGCAGTTCTTC. As protein: CASSLWEGNEQFF.

The rearrangement uses TRBV19 and TRBJ1-2, with D possibly TRBD1 on 5 matching bases. Between the trimmed V and J ends, which lost 6 bases and 0 bases, there was a span of 14 bases. This CDR3 comprises 15 residues. Per the germline V gene, CDR1 is LNHDA and CDR2 is SQIVND (reference sequence). DNA of the CDR3: TGTGCCAGTAGGCTACACGGGGGGTCTAACTATGGCTACACCTTC. This encodes CASRLHGGSNYGYTF.